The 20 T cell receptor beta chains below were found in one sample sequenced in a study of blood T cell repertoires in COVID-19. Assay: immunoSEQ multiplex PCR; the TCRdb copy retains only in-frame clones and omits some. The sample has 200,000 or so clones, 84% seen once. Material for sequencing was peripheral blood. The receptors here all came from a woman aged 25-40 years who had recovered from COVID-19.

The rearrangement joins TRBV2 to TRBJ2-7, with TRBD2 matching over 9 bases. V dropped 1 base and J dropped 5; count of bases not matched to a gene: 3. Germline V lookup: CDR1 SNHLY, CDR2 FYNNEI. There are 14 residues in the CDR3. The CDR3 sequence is CASSEEAGGDEQYF. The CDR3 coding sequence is TGTGCCAGCAGTGAAGAAGCGGGAGGTGACGAGCAGTACTTC. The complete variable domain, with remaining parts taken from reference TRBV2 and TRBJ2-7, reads EPEVTQTPSHQVTQMGQEVILRCVPISNHLYFYWYRQILGQKVEFLVSFYNNEISEKSEIFDDQFSVERPDGSNFTLKIRSTKLEDSAMYFCASSEEAGGDEQYFGPGTRLTVT.

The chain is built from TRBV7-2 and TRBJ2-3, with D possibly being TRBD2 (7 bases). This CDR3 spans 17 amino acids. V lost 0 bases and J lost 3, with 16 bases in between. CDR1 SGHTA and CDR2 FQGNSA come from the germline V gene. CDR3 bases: TGTGCCAGCAGCTTAGCGCACGCGGGGGCCGGTACAGATACGCAGTATTTT. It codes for CASSLAHAGAGTDTQYF.

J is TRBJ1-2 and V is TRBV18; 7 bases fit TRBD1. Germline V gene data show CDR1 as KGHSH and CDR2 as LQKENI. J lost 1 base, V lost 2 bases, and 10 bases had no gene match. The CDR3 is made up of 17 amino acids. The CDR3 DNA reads TGTGCCAGCTCACCATTATCCCCCGGGACAGTTAACTATGGCTACACCTTC. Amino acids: CASSPLSPGTVNYGYTF.

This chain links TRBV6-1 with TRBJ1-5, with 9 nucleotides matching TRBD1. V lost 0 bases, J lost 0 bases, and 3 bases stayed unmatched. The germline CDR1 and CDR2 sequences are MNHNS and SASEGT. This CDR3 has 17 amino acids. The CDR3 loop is CASSEAPGQGSNQPQHF. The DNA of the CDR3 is TGTGCCAGCAGTGAAGCGCCGGGACAGGGTAGCAATCAGCCCCAGCATTTT.

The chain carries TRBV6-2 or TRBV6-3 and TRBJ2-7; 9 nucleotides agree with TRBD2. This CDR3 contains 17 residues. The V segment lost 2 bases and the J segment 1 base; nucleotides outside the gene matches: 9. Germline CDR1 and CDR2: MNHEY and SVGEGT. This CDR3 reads CASSYPRLAGESYEQYF. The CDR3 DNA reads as TGTGCCAGCAGTTACCCCCGTTTAGCGGGAGAGTCCTACGAGCAGTACTTC.

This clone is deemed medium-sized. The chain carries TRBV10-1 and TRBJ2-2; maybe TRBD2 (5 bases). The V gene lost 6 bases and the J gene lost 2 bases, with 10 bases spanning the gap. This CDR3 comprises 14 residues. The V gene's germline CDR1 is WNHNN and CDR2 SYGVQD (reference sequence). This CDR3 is CASREGLNTGELFF. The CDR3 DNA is TGCGCCAGCAGGGAAGGACTTAACACCGGGGAGCTGTTTTTT.

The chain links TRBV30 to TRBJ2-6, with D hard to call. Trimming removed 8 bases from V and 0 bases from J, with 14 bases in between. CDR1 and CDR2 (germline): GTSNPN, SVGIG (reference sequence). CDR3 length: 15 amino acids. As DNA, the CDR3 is TGTGCCCGCCTCTTAGTACTCTCTGGGGCCAACGTCCTGACTTTC. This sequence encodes CARLLVLSGANVLTF. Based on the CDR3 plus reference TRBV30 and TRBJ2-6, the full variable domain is SQTIHQWPATLVQPVGSPLSLECTVEGTSNPNLYWYRQAAGRGLQLLFYSVGIGQISSEVPQNLSASRPQDRQFILSSKKLLLSDSGFYLCARLLVLSGANVLTFGAGSRLTVL.

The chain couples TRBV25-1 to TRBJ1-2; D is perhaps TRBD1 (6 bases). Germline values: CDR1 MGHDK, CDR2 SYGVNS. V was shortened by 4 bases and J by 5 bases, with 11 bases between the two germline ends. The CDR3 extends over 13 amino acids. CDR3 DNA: TGTGCCAGCAGTGTCGGGGGGGCTTATGGCTACACCTTC. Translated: CASSVGGAYGYTF.

CDR3 nucleotides: TGTGCCAGCAGTGACCAACCGGGACTAGCGGGAGTTGGGGAGCAGTTCTTC. The encoded protein is CASSDQPGLAGVGEQFF. This rearrangement joins TRBV6-4 to TRBJ2-1, with TRBD2 matching over 14 bases. There are 17 residues in the CDR3. Germline V CDR1 and CDR2: MRHNA, SNTAGT. V shed 2 bases, J shed 10 bases, and the junction held 10 bases outside the gene matches.

CDR3 amino acids: CASGLVKRHGRDYSYEQYF. In nucleotides, the CDR3 is TGTGCTAGTGGTTTGGTAAAGCGGCACGGCCGGGACTACTCCTACGAGCAGTACTTC. The rearrangement joins TRBV12-5 to TRBJ2-7; 7 bases fit TRBD2. With V trimmed by 0 bases and J by 0 bases, 14 bases remained unmatched. From germline, CDR1 is LGHNT and CDR2 FRNRAP. The CDR3 spans 19 residues.

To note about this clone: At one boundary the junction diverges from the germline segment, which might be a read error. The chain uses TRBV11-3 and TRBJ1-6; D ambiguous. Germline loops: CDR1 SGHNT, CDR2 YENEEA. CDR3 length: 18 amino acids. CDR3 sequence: CASCFRCWYTVWSSPLHF. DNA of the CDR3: TGTGCCAGCTGCTTTAGGTGTTGGTACACGGTATGGAGCTCACCCCTCCACTTT. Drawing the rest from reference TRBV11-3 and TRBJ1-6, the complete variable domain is EAGVVQSPRYKIIEKKQPVAFWCNPISGHNTLYWYLQNLGQGPELLIRYENEEAVDDSQLPKDRFSAERLKGVDSTLKIQPAELGDSAVYLCASCFRCWYTVWSSPLHFGNGTRLTVT.

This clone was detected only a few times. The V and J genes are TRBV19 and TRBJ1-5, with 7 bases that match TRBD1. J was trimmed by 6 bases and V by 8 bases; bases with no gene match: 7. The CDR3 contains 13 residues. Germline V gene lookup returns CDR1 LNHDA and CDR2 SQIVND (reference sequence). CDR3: CASQQGRRQPQHF. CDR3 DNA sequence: TGTGCCAGTCAACAGGGGAGGCGTCAGCCCCAGCATTTT. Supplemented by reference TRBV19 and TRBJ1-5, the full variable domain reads DGGITQSPKYLFRKEGQNVTLSCEQNLNHDAMYWYRQDPGQGLRLIYYSQIVNDFQKGDIAEGYSVSREKKESFPLTVTSAQKNPTAFYLCASQQGRRQPQHFGDGTRLSIL.

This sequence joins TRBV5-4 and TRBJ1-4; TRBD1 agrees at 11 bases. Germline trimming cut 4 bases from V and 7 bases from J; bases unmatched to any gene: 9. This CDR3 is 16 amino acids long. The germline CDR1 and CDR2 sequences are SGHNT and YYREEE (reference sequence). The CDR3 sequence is CASSRDRGGFSEKLFF. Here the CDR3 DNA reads TGTGCCAGCAGCCGGGACAGGGGGGGATTTAGTGAAAAACTGTTTTTT.

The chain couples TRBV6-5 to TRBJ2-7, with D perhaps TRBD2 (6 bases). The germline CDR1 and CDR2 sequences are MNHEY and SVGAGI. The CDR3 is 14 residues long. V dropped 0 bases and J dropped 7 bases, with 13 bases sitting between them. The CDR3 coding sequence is TGTGCCAGCAGTTACTCGGAGTCGGCGGGGGAGCAGTACTTC. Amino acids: CASSYSESAGEQYF.

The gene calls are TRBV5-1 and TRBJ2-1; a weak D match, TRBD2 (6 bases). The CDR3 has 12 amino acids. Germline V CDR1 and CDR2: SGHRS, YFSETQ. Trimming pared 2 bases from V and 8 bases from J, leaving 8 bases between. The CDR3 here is CASSFGGDEQFF. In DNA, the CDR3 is TGCGCCAGCAGCTTCGGAGGGGATGAGCAGTTCTTC.

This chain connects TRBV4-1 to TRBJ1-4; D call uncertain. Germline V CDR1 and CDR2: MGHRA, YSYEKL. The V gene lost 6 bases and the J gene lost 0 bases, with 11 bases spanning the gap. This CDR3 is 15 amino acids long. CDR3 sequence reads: CASRLTETTNEKLFF. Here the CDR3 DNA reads TGCGCCAGCAGATTGACGGAGACAACTAATGAAAAACTGTTTTTT.

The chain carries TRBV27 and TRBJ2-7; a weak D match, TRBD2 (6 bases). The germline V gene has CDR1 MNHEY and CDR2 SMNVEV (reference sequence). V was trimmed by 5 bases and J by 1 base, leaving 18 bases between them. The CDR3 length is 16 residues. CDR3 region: CASSPLGSGGSYEQYF. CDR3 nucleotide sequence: TGTGCCAGCAGTCCTCTGGGTTCTGGGGGGTCCTACGAGCAGTACTTC.

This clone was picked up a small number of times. The chain's CDR3 is CASSQGSLYEQYF. DNA for the CDR3: TGTGCCAGCAGCCAAGGTAGCCTCTACGAGCAGTACTTC. The V and J genes are TRBV4-2 and TRBJ2-7; unclear D gene. Between the trimmed V and J ends, which lost 1 base and 3 bases, there was a span of 7 bases. The CDR3 covers 13 residues. The germline V gene has CDR1 LGHNA and CDR2 YNFKEQ.

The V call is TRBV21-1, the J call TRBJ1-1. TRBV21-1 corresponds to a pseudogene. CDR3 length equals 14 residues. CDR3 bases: TGTGCCAGCAGCCTTCGGCGGGGAAACACTGAAGCTTTCTTT. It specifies CASSLRRGNTEAFF.

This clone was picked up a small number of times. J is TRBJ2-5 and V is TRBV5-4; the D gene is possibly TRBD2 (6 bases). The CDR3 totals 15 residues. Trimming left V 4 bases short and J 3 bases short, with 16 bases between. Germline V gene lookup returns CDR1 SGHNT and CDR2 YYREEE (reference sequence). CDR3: CASSAGTFSKETQYF. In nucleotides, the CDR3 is TGTGCCAGCAGCGCGGGGACTTTCTCGAAAGAGACCCAGTACTTC. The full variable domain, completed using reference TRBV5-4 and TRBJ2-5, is ETGVTQSPTHLIKTRGQQVTLRCSSQSGHNTVSWYQQALGQGPQFIFQYYREEENGRGNFPPRFSGLQFPNYSSELNVNALELDDSALYLCASSAGTFSKETQYFGPGTRLLVL.